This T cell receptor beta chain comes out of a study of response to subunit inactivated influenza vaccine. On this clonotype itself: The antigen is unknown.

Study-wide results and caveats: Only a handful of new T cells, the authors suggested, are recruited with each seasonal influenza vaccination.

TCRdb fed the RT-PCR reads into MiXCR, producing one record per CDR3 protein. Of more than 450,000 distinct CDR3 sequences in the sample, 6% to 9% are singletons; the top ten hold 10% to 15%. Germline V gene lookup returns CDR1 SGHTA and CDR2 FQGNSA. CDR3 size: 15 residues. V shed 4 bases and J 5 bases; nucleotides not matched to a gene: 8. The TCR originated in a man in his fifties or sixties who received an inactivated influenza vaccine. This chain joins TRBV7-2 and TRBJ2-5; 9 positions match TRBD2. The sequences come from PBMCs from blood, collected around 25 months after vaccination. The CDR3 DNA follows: TGTGCCAGCAGCTCGCGAAGCGGGGGGTCGGAGACCCAGTACTTC. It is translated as CASSSRSGGSETQYF.